The rows below give T cell receptor beta chains drawn from one sample of a study of T cell repertoires in cytomegalovirus infection. TCRdb used MiXCR to reprocess the reads, holding one entry per CDR3 protein. The sample shows 630,000 or so distinct CDR3 sequences, roughly 24% of them seen only once. Material for sequencing was CD8+ T cells from PBMCs. All receptors come from a human donor in good health (CMV status not recorded). Some clones in this sample may be carry-over from other donors' samples. CDR3s include the opening cysteine and the closing phenylalanine or tryptophan. Fields, in order: J gene, D gene, V gene, CDR3 length, clone size, CDR3 protein, CDR3 DNA. D genes are given only for firm matches. Where a row states a size, it is once, few, many or the class of an expanded clone; other rows omit it.

TRBJ1-2 TRBD1 TRBV12-3/TRBV12-4 15 . CASSFVFEGAGGYTF TGTGCCAGCAGTTTTGTTTTTGAGGGGGCGGGAGGCTACACCTTC
TRBJ2-5 . TRBV28 12 many CASSLTAETQYF TGTGCCAGCAGTTTAACAGCTGAGACCCAGTACTTC
TRBJ2-1 TRBD2 TRBV15 15 . CATSPTSGPYNEQFF TGTGCCACCAGTCCGACTAGCGGGCCTTACAATGAGCAGTTCTTC
TRBJ2-7 . TRBV10-3 14 . CAIGVRTPSYEQYF TGTGCCATCGGAGTCCGGACACCCTCCTACGAGCAGTACTTC
TRBJ1-2 TRBD1 TRBV4-1 15 few CASSQETGFNYGYTF TGCGCCAGCAGCCAAGAGACAGGGTTCAACTATGGCTACACCTTC
TRBJ2-3 TRBD2 TRBV20-1 19 few CSARGSKLAGSRRTDTQYF TGCAGTGCTAGAGGCTCAAAGTTAGCGGGGTCTAGGCGCACAGATACGCAGTATTTT
TRBJ2-5 . TRBV28 12 few CASGDGQETQYF TGTGCCAGCGGAGACGGACAAGAGACCCAGTACTTC
TRBJ2-1 . TRBV20-1 12 few CSARDGGGEQFF TGCAGTGCTAGAGACGGGGGCGGGGAGCAGTTCTTC
TRBJ2-3 TRBD1 TRBV7-9 16 . CASSGDRDGGTDTQYF TGTGCCAGCAGCGGGGACAGGGACGGGGGCACAGATACGCAGTATTTT
TRBJ2-1 TRBD2 TRBV24-1 16 . CATSKGTSGGYNEQFF TGTGCCACCAGTAAAGGGACTAGCGGGGGCTACAATGAGCAGTTCTTC
TRBJ1-5 . TRBV7-9 15 many CASTPEGGINQPQHF TGTGCCAGCACTCCGGAGGGGGGGATCAATCAGCCCCAGCATTTT
TRBJ1-2 TRBD1 TRBV9 14 . CASSATGGAGGYTF TGTGCCAGCAGCGCTACAGGGGGCGCAGGGGGCTACACCTTC
TRBJ2-1 . TRBV7-4 14 . CASSLGPKWNEQFF TGTGCCAGCAGCCTGGGCCCCAAGTGGAATGAGCAGTTCTTC
TRBJ2-7 . TRBV7-2 16 many CASSPMWGQSSYEQYF TGTGCCAGCAGCCCAATGTGGGGCCAGAGCTCCTACGAGCAGTACTTC
TRBJ1-1 TRBD1 TRBV2 10 many CASGQGFAFF TGTGCCAGCGGACAGGGTTTTGCTTTCTTT
TRBJ2-3 . TRBV24-1 16 few CATSELDRRGTDTQYF TGTGCCACCAGTGAACTAGACAGGAGGGGCACAGATACGCAGTATTTT
TRBJ2-7 . TRBV2 12 few CAFQRGANEQYF TGTGCCTTCCAACGGGGGGCAAACGAGCAGTACTTC
TRBJ1-5 . TRBV19 13 few CASSIGPGQPQHF TGTGCCAGTAGTATAGGGCCGGGTCAGCCCCAGCATTTT
TRBJ1-1 . TRBV7-9 14 . CASSETPMNTEAFF TGTGCCAGCAGCGAGACACCGATGAACACTGAAGCTTTCTTT
TRBJ2-1 TRBD1 TRBV14 16 . CASSHSGQGFYNEQFF TGTGCCAGCAGCCACTCGGGACAGGGCTTCTACAATGAGCAGTTCTTC
TRBJ1-5 . TRBV7-3 16 few CASSLSMAVGNQPQHF TGTGCCAGCAGCTTATCTATGGCAGTAGGCAATCAGCCCCAGCATTTT
TRBJ1-1 TRBD1 TRBV28 16 once CASSLLTGPALAEAFF TGTGCCAGCAGTTTATTGACAGGGCCCGCGTTGGCTGAAGCTTTCTTT
TRBJ1-1 TRBD1 TRBV7-9 15 few CASSGSGTVGGEAFF TGTGCCAGCAGCGGTTCCGGGACAGTAGGGGGTGAAGCTTTCTTT
TRBJ1-3 . TRBV13 14 . CASSSGQSGNTIYF TGTGCCAGCAGCTCGGGACAATCTGGAAACACCATATATTTT
TRBJ2-3 TRBD2 TRBV7-2 13 many CASTYGGGDTQYF TGTGCCAGCACCTACGGGGGGGGAGATACGCAGTATTTT
TRBJ1-2 . TRBV4-3 15 many CASSQDDIGDYGYTF TGCGCCAGCAGCCAAGATGATATAGGGGACTATGGCTACACCTTC
TRBJ2-7 TRBD1 TRBV14 16 . CASSQFRDRSSYEQYF TGTGCCAGCAGCCAGTTCCGGGACAGGAGCTCCTACGAGCAGTACTTC
TRBJ2-1 TRBD2 TRBV15 15 . CATSRDPGTGGHRFF TGTGCCACCAGCAGAGACCCCGGGACGGGGGGGCATCGGTTCTTC
TRBJ2-3 . TRBV28 15 . CASSLTSSRTDTQYF TGTGCCAGCAGTCTTACTAGCTCCCGCACAGATACGCAGTATTTT
TRBJ1-1 . TRBV7-9 12 few CASSSRQFEAFF TGTGCCAGCAGCTCACGACAGTTTGAAGCTTTCTTT
TRBJ2-7 . TRBV28 15 . CASSPWDGVGYEQYF TGTGCCAGCAGTCCCTGGGACGGCGTCGGGTACGAGCAGTACTTC
TRBJ2-3 . TRBV6-5 13 . CASSFRPVDTQYF TGTGCCAGCAGTTTCCGACCTGTAGATACGCAGTATTTT
TRBJ2-3 TRBD2 TRBV6-8 19 once CASSSRLAGTIIGADTQYF TGTGCCAGCAGTTCTCGACTAGCGGGGACGATTATCGGGGCAGATACGCAGTATTTT
TRBJ2-3 . TRBV6-4 14 . CASSDSGSLDTQYF TGTGCCAGCAGTGACTCGGGGAGCTTGGATACGCAGTATTTT
TRBJ2-3 . TRBV7-2 15 many CASSFDRWDTDTQYF TGTGCCAGCAGCTTCGACAGGTGGGACACAGATACGCAGTATTTT
TRBJ1-2 . TRBV20-1 12 . CSAEESFGGYTF TGCAGTGCAGAGGAAAGCTTTGGGGGCTACACCTTC
TRBJ2-3 TRBD2 TRBV29-1 12 . CSVEEAGNGQYF TGCAGCGTTGAAGAAGCGGGGAATGGGCAGTATTTT
TRBJ1-1 . TRBV6-2/TRBV6-3 15 many CASVEAGPPNTEAFF TGTGCCAGCGTAGAAGCGGGACCGCCTAACACTGAAGCTTTCTTT
TRBJ2-1 . TRBV6-2/TRBV6-3 13 . CASNQISWYEQFF TGTGCCAGCAATCAAATCTCGTGGTACGAGCAGTTCTTC
TRBJ1-4 TRBD1 TRBV13 14 . CASSAGTGAEKLFF TGTGCCAGCAGCGCCGGGACAGGGGCTGAAAAACTGTTTTTT
TRBJ1-5 TRBD1 TRBV6-6 15 few CASRTGTDSNQPQHF TGTGCCAGCAGAACCGGGACAGATAGCAATCAGCCCCAGCATTTT